This TCR beta chain was recovered during a study of T cell responses to AZD1222 COVID-19 vaccine. Study at large: Doses given second, at about 4 or about 12 weeks, were pooled.

This clone was found once. V gave up 3 bases and J gave up 1 base, with 10 bases separating them. CDR3 length equals 15 residues. Germline assignment: CDR1 SGDLS and CDR2 YYNGEE. The table came from immunoSEQ multiplex PCR; TCRdb's copy has only in-frame clones and leaves some out. The sample lists roughly 100,000 clones; nearly 95% were seen once. V is TRBV9 and J is TRBJ2-2, with D possibly matching TRBD2 (6 bases). The TCR originated in an adult in good health. Here the sequenced sample was peripheral blood, taken on day 0 of AZD1222 vaccination. CDR3 DNA sequence: TGTGCCAGCAGCGGGGGACTTATGAACACCGGGGAGCTGTTTTTT. This translates into CASSGGLMNTGELFF.